This entry lists 26 T cell receptor beta chains sequenced from one sample in a study of tissue T cells after allogeneic stem cell transplantation. As for time point: mouse harvest day 7 after allogeneic transplant. Tail vein injection delivered 10^7 T-cell-depleted bone marrow cells and 10^6 splenic CD5+ T cells. Sequencing was performed with immunoSEQ multiplex PCR; in TCRdb, only in-frame clones are kept and a portion is missing. The sample lists several thousand clones, around 43% occurring once. Material for sequencing was gut tissue. The receptor source for this set is a female BALB/c mouse given C57BL/6 T cells with graft-versus-host disease after an allogeneic hematopoietic cell transplant.

This clone was seen a few times. The listed genes are named as in mouse. The CDR3 here is CASSDVGSAETLYF. The covered CDR3 bases are TGTGCCAGCAGTGATGTGGGTAGTGCAGAAACGCTGTAT. The J gene is TRBJ2-3, the V gene TRBV13-1; D is uncertain. The sequence runs out 1 residue before the end of the CDR3; the remainder is reconstructed from the germline J gene. Germline loops: CDR1 NSHNY, CDR2 SYGAGN. The CDR3 is made up of 14 amino acids. V lost 0 bases, J lost 0 bases, and 5 bases lay in between.

This clone is deemed medium-sized. Mouse germline and gene names are used. The read stops 1 residue short of the end of the CDR3; the missing end is completed from the germline J gene. At the DNA level, this CDR3 is encoded by other sequences in the same sample as well. The V and J genes are TRBV26 and TRBJ1-3, with 7 bases that match TRBD1. Trimming removed 3 bases from V and 2 bases from J; junction bases left unmatched: 1. Per germline, CDR1 KGHPV and CDR2 FQNQEV (reference sequence). This CDR3 is built from 14 residues. The CDR3 loop reads CASSLQGAGNTLYF. The covered CDR3 bases are TGTGCCAGCAGTCTCCAGGGGGCTGGAAATACGCTCTAT. The full variable domain, rest sourced from reference TRBV26 and TRBJ1-3, is NSKVIQTPRYLVKGQGQKAKMRCIPEKGHPVVFWYQQNKNNEFKFLINFQNQEVLQQIDMTEKRFSAECPSNSPCSLEIQSSEAGDSALYLCASSLQGAGNTLYFGEGSRLIVV.

On this clone: All gene names here are mouse names. The CDR3 bases that were read are TGTGCCAGCAGTCTCGGGCAGGGAGACGCTGAGCAGTTC. The encoded protein is CASSLGQGDAEQF. The whole CDR3 is CASSLGQGDAEQFF. The V call is TRBV26, the J call TRBJ2-1; D might be TRBD1 (5 bases). The DNA ends 1 residue before the CDR3 does, and the rest of the CDR3 is filled in from the germline J gene. Germline loops: CDR1 KGHPV, CDR2 FQNQEV (reference sequence). The CDR3 totals 14 residues. The V end lost 3 bases, the J end lost 7 bases, and 13 bases lay between the germline ends.

This clone was observed a handful of times. Mouse gene names apply. The read terminates 1 residue ahead of where the CDR3 ends, so the germline J gene completes it. This chain connects TRBV2 to TRBJ2-5; 7 nucleotides line up with TRBD2. Germline V gene data show CDR1 as LGHNA and CDR2 as YSYQKL. The CDR3 is 14 residues long. The V and J ends lost 0 bases and 5 bases, in that order; junction bases with no gene match: 2. Incomplete CDR3 DNA: TGTGCCAGCAGCCAAGAGGGGGGGGGAGACACCCAGTAC. Encoded protein: CASSQEGGGDTQY. The full CDR3 sequence reads CASSQEGGGDTQYF.

In the case of this clone: Mouse germline and gene names are used. The CDR3: CASSPSGTGRGEQYF. The sequenced CDR3 bases are TGTGCCAGCAGTCCCTCCGGGACAGGGAGGGGTGAACAGTAC. The chain has TRBV22 and TRBJ2-7; the table's D call, TRBD1, has no DNA check behind it. The CDR3 end is not reached by the read, which stops 1 residue before it; the germline J gene fills it in. TRBV22 is a listed pseudogene. The CDR3 contains 15 residues.

In its sample, this clone ranks as medium-sized. Genes here carry mouse names. The CDR3 goes on 1 residue after the read ends, and that part is filled in from the germline J gene. The chain employs TRBV31 and TRBJ1-1, with 10 bases fitting TRBD1. V lost 1 base, J lost 5 bases, and 4 bases stayed unmatched. The CDR3 is 14 residues long. Germline CDR1 reads GKSSPN; CDR2 reads SITVG. This CDR3 reads CAWSPPGQGTEVFF. CDR3 DNA (partial): TGTGCCTGGAGTCCTCCGGGACAGGGGACAGAAGTCTTC.

With regard to this clone: Genes and germline are mouse. The read ends 1 residue shy of where the CDR3 ends; the end is completed using the germline J gene. This sequence joins TRBV13-1 and TRBJ1-5; D is possibly TRBD1 (6 bases). CDR1 is NSHNY, CDR2 SYGAGN, per germline. V gave up 5 bases and J gave up 3 bases, with 12 bases separating them. The CDR3 runs to 14 residues. The CDR3 protein is CASRTGTLNQAPLF. The covered CDR3 bases are TGTGCCAGCAGGACCGGGACACTCAACCAGGCTCCGCTT.

A word on this clone: These gene names are mouse names. The DNA ends 1 residue before the CDR3 does, and the rest of the CDR3 is filled in from the germline J gene. The chain has TRBV26 and TRBJ2-3, with 10 bases that match TRBD2. V lost 4 bases to trimming and J lost 0 bases; unmatched junction nucleotides: 1. The CDR3 sequence is 15 residues long. Germline assignment: CDR1 KGHPV and CDR2 FQNQEV (reference sequence). The CDR3 DNA, read in part, is TGTGCCAGCAGTCAGGGACTGGGGAGTGCAGAAACGCTGTAT. Translated, it gives CASSQGLGSAETLY. The entire CDR3 protein reads CASSQGLGSAETLYF.

With respect to this clone: The listed genes are named as in mouse. The CDR3 end falls 1 residue outside the read, so it is completed with the germline J gene. The rearrangement joins TRBV12-2 to TRBJ2-5, with 10 bases fitting TRBD2. This CDR3 has 12 amino acids. Germline-derived CDR1 and CDR2 are SGHLS and HYDKME. J lost 7 bases, V lost 6 bases, and 3 bases had no gene match. Here the CDR3 reads CASRDWGHTQYF. The sequenced part of the CDR3 DNA is TGTGCCAGCCGGGACTGGGGCCACACCCAGTAC.

Comments on this clone: The gene symbols are mouse symbols. Coverage ceases 1 residue before the CDR3 finishes, and the germline J gene fills in the end. The rearrangement joins TRBV26 to TRBJ2-2; 9 positions match TRBD2. V lost 4 bases, J lost 2 bases, and 2 bases stayed unmatched. Germline CDR1 is KGHPV and CDR2 is FQNQEV (reference sequence). This CDR3 is 15 amino acids long. The CDR3 here is CASSPWGGNTGQLYF. The CDR3 bases that were read are TGTGCCAGCAGTCCCTGGGGGGGGAACACCGGGCAGCTCTAC.

Of note for this clone: Gene and germline names: mouse. The observed sequence ends 1 residue before the CDR3 terminus, with the missing tail filled in from the germline J gene. The chain has TRBV12-2 and TRBJ1-4; 10 nucleotides agree with TRBD1. This CDR3 is built from 15 residues. The V and J ends lost 1 base and 4 bases, in that order; junction bases with no gene match: 2. CDR1 and CDR2 (germline): SGHLS, HYDKME. CDR3 DNA (partial): TGTGCCAGCTCTCTAAGGACAGGGGGCAACGAAAGATTATTT. Its protein is CASSLRTGGNERLF. The whole CDR3 protein is CASSLRTGGNERLFF.

Notes on this clone: Mouse gene names and germline throughout. The missing CDR3 end, 1 residue past where the read stops, is filled in from the germline J gene. The chain is built from TRBV31 and TRBJ1-6, with 10 bases fitting TRBD1. TRBJ1-6 is an ORF for which the function is uncertain. This CDR3 spans 17 amino acids. Germline lookup yields CDR1 GKSSPN and CDR2 SITVG. Unmatched junction bases numbered 5, after V lost 0 bases and J lost 3 bases. The CDR3 reads CAWSLGGTGVYNSPLYF. The sequenced CDR3 bases are TGTGCCTGGAGTCTAGGAGGGACAGGGGTCTATAATTCGCCCCTCTAC.

Regarding this clone: Gene names refer to mouse genes. The sequenced fragment ends 1 residue before the CDR3 boundary, so the rest is inferred from the germline J gene. The chain uses TRBV17 and TRBJ2-5, with D perhaps matching TRBD2 (6 bases). The V end was cut by 2 bases, the J end by 3 bases, with 9 bases between. The length of the CDR3 is 14 residues. CDR1 and CDR2 (germline): MNHDT, YYDKIL. The CDR3 DNA, read in part, is TGTGCTAGCAGTAGAAACTGGGCTCAAGACACCCAGTAC. It translates to CASSRNWAQDTQY. The whole CDR3 reads CASSRNWAQDTQYF.

As for this clone: Germline and genes: mouse. The DNA read from the CDR3 is TGTGCCAGCAGTCTAATTGGGGGCGGTCAAAACACCTTGTAC. This codes for CASSLIGGGQNTLY. The full CDR3 sequence reads CASSLIGGGQNTLYF. The chain recombines TRBV26 with TRBJ2-4; either TRBD1 or TRBD2 may supply D (6 bases each). The read terminates 1 residue ahead of where the CDR3 ends, so the germline J gene completes it. V was trimmed by 3 bases and J by 1 base, leaving 11 bases between them. Germline V CDR1 and CDR2: KGHPV, FQNQEV (reference sequence). The CDR3 has 15 amino acids.

The count of this clone is one. Germline and genes: mouse. Read coverage stops 1 residue before the CDR3 terminus; the germline J gene supplies the remainder. This chain links TRBV19 with TRBJ2-4; 10 bases line up with TRBD2. The trim removed 7 bases at V and 0 bases at J, leaving 5 bases unmatched. The CDR3 contains 15 residues. Germline V gives CDR1 FNHDT, CDR2 SITEND (reference sequence). The CDR3 protein is CASRTGGTSQNTLYF. The sequenced CDR3 bases are TGTGCCAGCCGGACTGGGGGTACTAGTCAAAACACCTTGTAC.

This clone appeared a few times. Gene names are mouse gene names. The read falls 1 residue short of the CDR3 end, and the missing part is taken from the germline J gene. The same CDR3 is also encoded by other DNA sequences in this sample. The rearrangement uses TRBV26 and TRBJ2-4; 8 positions agree with TRBD2. This CDR3 spans 14 amino acids. Per germline, CDR1 KGHPV and CDR2 FQNQEV (reference sequence). V shed 2 bases and J 5 bases; nucleotides not matched to a gene: 3. The CDR3 reads CASSLPGLGNTLYF. CDR3 DNA (partial): TGTGCCAGCAGTCTGCCTGGACTGGGAAACACCTTGTAC. Drawing the rest from reference TRBV26 and TRBJ2-4, the complete variable domain is NSKVIQTPRYLVKGQGQKAKMRCIPEKGHPVVFWYQQNKNNEFKFLINFQNQEVLQQIDMTEKRFSAECPSNSPCSLEIQSSEAGDSALYLCASSLPGLGNTLYFGAGTRLSVL.

This clone was observed a few times. Any gene name here is a mouse gene name. The CDR3 extends 1 residue past the end of the read, so its final part is completed from the germline J gene. This sequence joins TRBV26 and TRBJ1-3; perhaps TRBD1 as D (5 bases). The V end was cut by 4 bases, the J end by 2 bases, with 9 bases between. This CDR3 is built from 14 residues. Germline values: CDR1 KGHPV, CDR2 FQNQEV (reference sequence). CDR3 amino acids: CASSRRGTGNTLYF. The CDR3 bases that were read are TGTGCCAGCAGTCGCCGGGGGACTGGAAATACGCTCTAT.

Concerning this clone itself: Gene labels here are mouse ones. The read halts 1 residue ahead of the CDR3 end, with the missing end drawn from the germline J gene. Other DNA sequences of this sample code for an identical CDR3. The V call is TRBV26, the J call TRBJ2-4, with 8 bases aligning to TRBD1. CDR3 length: 14 amino acids. Germline V gene lookup returns CDR1 KGHPV and CDR2 FQNQEV (reference sequence). The V and J ends lost 6 bases and 0 bases, in that order; junction bases with no gene match: 2. The covered CDR3 bases are TGTGCCAGCAGCCGACAGGGGAGTCAAAACACCTTGTAC. Encoded protein: CASSRQGSQNTLY. The entire CDR3 protein is CASSRQGSQNTLYF.

As for this clone: The gene names given are mouse names. Read coverage stops 1 residue before the CDR3 terminus; the germline J gene supplies the remainder. The V call is TRBV16, the J call TRBJ2-5, with a possible D match to TRBD2 (6 bases). Looked up from germline, CDR1 is SGHSA and CDR2 is FRNQAP. Trimming shortened V by 0 bases and J by 6 bases, and 10 bases separated the two germline ends. The CDR3 length is 14 residues. Partial CDR3 DNA: TGTGCAAGCAGCTTAGATGGGGACTTGGACACCCAGTAC. This encodes CASSLDGDLDTQY. From start to end, the CDR3 is CASSLDGDLDTQYF.

As regards this clone: The gene symbols are mouse symbols. Read coverage stops 1 residue before the CDR3 terminus; the germline J gene supplies the remainder. The V and J genes are TRBV23 and TRBJ2-3. The length of the CDR3 is 13 residues. Germline CDR1 is KGHTA and CDR2 is FQNQQP. CDR3 sequence reads: CSSSQASAETLYF. The covered CDR3 bases are TGCTCCAGCAGTCAAGCATCTGCAGAAACGCTGTAT.

This clone was seen only a few times. The genes are named according to mouse. The read ends 1 residue early relative to the CDR3; the germline J gene fills the gap. The chain combines TRBV1 with TRBJ1-1; no definite D call. Germline V CDR1 and CDR2: NSQYPW, LRSPGD (reference sequence). The V end was cut by 1 base, the J end by 5 bases, with 5 bases between. The CDR3 extends over 12 amino acids. The CDR3 protein is CTCSAAQTEVFF. The covered CDR3 bases are TGCACCTGCAGTGCAGCACAAACAGAAGTCTTC. Full variable domain (outside the CDR3, taken from reference TRBV1 and TRBJ1-1): VTLLEQNPRWRLVPRGQAVNLRCILKNSQYPWMSWYQQDLQKQLQWLFTLRSPGDKEVKSLPGADYLATRVTDTELRLQVANMSQGRTLYCTCSAAQTEVFFGKGTRLTVV.

To note about this clone: Gene names and germline match the mouse. The read ends 1 residue early relative to the CDR3; the germline J gene fills the gap. The chain employs TRBV26 and TRBJ2-1; TRBD2 agrees at 13 bases. This CDR3 contains 16 residues. Germline CDR1 and CDR2: KGHPV and FQNQEV (reference sequence). The junction had 3 bases not matched to a gene; V was cut back by 6 bases and J by 1 base. The CDR3 loop reads CASSWTGGANYAEQFF. Incomplete CDR3 DNA: TGTGCCAGCAGCTGGACTGGGGGGGCCAACTATGCTGAGCAGTTC.

This clone occurred a few times. Mouse gene names and germline throughout. The DNA ends 1 residue before the CDR3 does, and the rest of the CDR3 is filled in from the germline J gene. The chain couples TRBV23 to TRBJ2-3; the DNA was not compared with TRBD1, the D call given in the table. CDR1 and CDR2 from the germline V gene are KGHTA and FQNQQP. CDR3 length: 17 residues. The CDR3 DNA, read in part, is TGCTCCAGCAGTCAATTCCGGACAGGGGGGTATGCAGAAACGCTGTAT. Protein: CSSSQFRTGGYAETLY. The full CDR3 reads CSSSQFRTGGYAETLYF.

For this clone: Gene names and germline match the mouse. The sequence runs out 1 residue before the end of the CDR3; the remainder is reconstructed from the germline J gene. V is TRBV13-3 and J is TRBJ1-1; unclear D gene. Germline CDR1 NNHDY, CDR2 SYVADS. The CDR3 contains 12 residues. Trimming stripped 5 bases from V and 1 base from J, with 6 bases between. This CDR3 is CASRHRNTEVFF. The covered CDR3 bases are TGTGCCAGCAGGCACAGAAACACAGAAGTCTTC.

Only a few counts were recorded for this clone. Mouse germline and gene names are used. The read stops 1 residue short of the end of the CDR3; the missing end is completed from the germline J gene. The V gene is TRBV26, the J gene TRBJ1-2, with a possible D match to TRBD1 (5 bases). The CDR3 is made up of 12 amino acids. The V end was cut by 5 bases, the J end by 6 bases, with 10 bases between. The germline V gene encodes CDR1 KGHPV and CDR2 FQNQEV (reference sequence). Partial CDR3 DNA: TGTGCCAGCAGTGTGGTGGGGCCCGACTACACC. Its translation is CASSVVGPDYT. Given in full, the CDR3 is CASSVVGPDYTF.

This clone showed up just a few times. Gene names refer to mouse genes. Read sequence stops 1 residue before the CDR3 end, and the germline J gene provides the missing end. The chain combines TRBV19 with TRBJ2-4, with 7 bases aligning to TRBD1. The CDR3 consists of 13 residues. The germline V gene encodes CDR1 FNHDT and CDR2 SITEND (reference sequence). V lost 4 bases and J lost 4; bases outside the gene matches: 3. CDR3 sequence reads: CASSADRKNTLYF. CDR3 DNA (partial): TGTGCCAGCAGTGCGGACAGGAAAAACACCTTGTAC.